This T cell receptor (beta chain) was recovered during a study of T-cell reconstitution after alpha-beta-depleted transplantation in children. The ends lost 5 bases at V and 7 bases at J; junction bases unmatched: 8. CDR3 size: 15 residues. The germline gives CDR1 DFQATT, CDR2 SNEGSKA (reference sequence). Unique molecular identifiers were used in preparing the TCRbeta library. TCRdb re-derived calls from the PCR reads in MiXCR, one entry per CDR3 protein. In the table there are 200,000 to 300,000 distinct CDR3 sequences, more than 10% of which are singletons. In this sample, this clonotype turned up many times.

This receptor was obtained from a human donor who donated a stem cell graft to a child with acute lymphoblastic leukemia. Specimen: PBMCs from the stem cell graft donor, collected from the stem cell graft. The rearrangement uses TRBV20-1 and TRBJ2-2, with 12 bases aligning to TRBD2. This chain's CDR3 is CSAGSSGRANGELFF. CDR3 nucleotide sequence: TGCAGTGCTGGTTCTAGCGGGAGGGCCAACGGGGAGCTGTTTTTT.